What follows is one TCR beta chain and its context. The antigen is unknown. The CDR3 is made up of 18 amino acids. V lost 3 bases, J lost 4 bases, and 15 bases stayed unmatched. Germline V gene data show CDR1 as SGHVS and CDR2 as FQNEAQ. The sample belongs to a study of cytomegalovirus exposure and HLA in healthy donors. Looking at the study overall: In a later analysis, the roughly 120 validation repertoires were reported to have used the same platform as the approximately 670 first-cohort repertoires.

Findings and limits, study-wide: Associated with cytomegalovirus, according to the listing, were 150 to 200 TCR beta chains.

Sequenced by immunoSEQ multiplex PCR; TCRdb stores in-frame clones only, minus some. The sample includes approximately 170,000 clones, around 81% of them seen just once. The sample comprised PBMCs. The rearrangement joins TRBV7-8 to TRBJ2-5; 9 bases align to TRBD2. The receptor's source is a man aged 30-40 years in good health and CMV-seropositive. The CDR3 DNA is TGTGCCAGCAGCTTCAATACCCACGGCGGGGGGGCCAGAGAGACCCAGTACTTC. This translates into CASSFNTHGGGARETQYF.